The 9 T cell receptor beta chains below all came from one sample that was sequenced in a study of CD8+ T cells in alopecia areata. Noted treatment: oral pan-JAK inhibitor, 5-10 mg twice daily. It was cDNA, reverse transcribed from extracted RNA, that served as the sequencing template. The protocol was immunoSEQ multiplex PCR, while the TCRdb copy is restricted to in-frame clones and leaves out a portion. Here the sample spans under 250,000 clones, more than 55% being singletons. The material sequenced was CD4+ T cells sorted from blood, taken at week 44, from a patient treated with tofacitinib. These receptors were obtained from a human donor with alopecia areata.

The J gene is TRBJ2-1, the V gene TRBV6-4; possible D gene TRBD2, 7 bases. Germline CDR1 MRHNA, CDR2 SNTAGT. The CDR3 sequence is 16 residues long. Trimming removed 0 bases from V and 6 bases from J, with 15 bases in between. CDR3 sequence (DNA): TGTGCCAGCAGTGACTCGAAGGGGGGGGCCCGCAATGAGCAGTTCTTC. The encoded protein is CASSDSKGGARNEQFF.

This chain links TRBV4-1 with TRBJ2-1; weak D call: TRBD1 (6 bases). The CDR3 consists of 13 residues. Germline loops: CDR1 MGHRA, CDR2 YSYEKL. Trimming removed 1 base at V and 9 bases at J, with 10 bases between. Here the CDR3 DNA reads TGCGCCAGCAGCCAAGTCGTGGACAGTGAGCAGTTCTTC. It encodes CASSQVVDSEQFF.

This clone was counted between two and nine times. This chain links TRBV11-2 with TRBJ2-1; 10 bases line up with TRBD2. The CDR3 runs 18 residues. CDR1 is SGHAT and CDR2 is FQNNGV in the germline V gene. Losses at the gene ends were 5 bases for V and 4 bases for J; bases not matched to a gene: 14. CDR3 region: CASSLSPGSGGAYNEQFF. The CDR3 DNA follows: TGTGCCAGCAGCCTAAGCCCCGGCAGCGGGGGGGCGTACAATGAGCAGTTCTTC.

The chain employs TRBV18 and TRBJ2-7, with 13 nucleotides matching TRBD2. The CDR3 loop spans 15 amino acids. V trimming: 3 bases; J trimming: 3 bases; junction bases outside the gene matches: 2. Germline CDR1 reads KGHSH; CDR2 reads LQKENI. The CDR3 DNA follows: TGTGCCAGCTCACCGGGACTAGCGGGGAACTACGAGCAGTACTTC. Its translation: CASSPGLAGNYEQYF.

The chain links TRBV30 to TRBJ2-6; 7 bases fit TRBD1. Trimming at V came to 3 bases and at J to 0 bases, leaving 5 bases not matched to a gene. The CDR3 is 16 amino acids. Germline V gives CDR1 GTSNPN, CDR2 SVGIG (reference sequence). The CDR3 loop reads CAWSRDRSSGANVLTF. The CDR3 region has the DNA TGTGCCTGGAGCCGGGACAGAAGCTCTGGGGCCAACGTCCTGACTTTC.

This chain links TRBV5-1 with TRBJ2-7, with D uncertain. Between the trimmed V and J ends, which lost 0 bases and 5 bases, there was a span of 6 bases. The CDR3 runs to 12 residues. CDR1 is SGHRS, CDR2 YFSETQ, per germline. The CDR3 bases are TGCGCCAGCAGCTTGGGTACCCACGAGCAGTACTTC. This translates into CASSLGTHEQYF.

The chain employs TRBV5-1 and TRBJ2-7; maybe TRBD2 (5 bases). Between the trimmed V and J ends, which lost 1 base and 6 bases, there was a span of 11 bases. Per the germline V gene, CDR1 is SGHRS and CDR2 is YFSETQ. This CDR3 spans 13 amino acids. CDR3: CASSLSDRGEQYF. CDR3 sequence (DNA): TGCGCCAGCAGCTTGTCGGATCGGGGCGAGCAGTACTTC. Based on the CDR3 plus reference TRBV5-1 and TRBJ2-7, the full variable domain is KAGVTQTPRYLIKTRGQQVTLSCSPISGHRSVSWYQQTPGQGLQFLFEYFSETQRNKGNFPGRFSGRQFSNSRSEMNVSTLELGDSALYLCASSLSDRGEQYFGPGTRLTVT.

The chain's CDR3 is CASSVEATDTQYF. For the CDR3, the DNA is TGTGCCAGCAGCGTAGAGGCTACAGATACGCAGTATTTT. The chain combines TRBV9 with TRBJ2-3; no reliable D call. CDR1 and CDR2 (germline): SGDLS, YYNGEE. The CDR3 sequence is 13 residues long. With 0 bases removed from V and 3 bases from J, the gap between germline ends came to 5 bases.

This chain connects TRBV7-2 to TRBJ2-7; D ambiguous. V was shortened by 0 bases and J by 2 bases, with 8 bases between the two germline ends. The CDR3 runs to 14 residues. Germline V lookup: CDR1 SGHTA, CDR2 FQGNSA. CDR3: CASSLADTPYEQYF. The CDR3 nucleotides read TGTGCCAGCAGCTTAGCGGATACCCCCTACGAGCAGTACTTC.